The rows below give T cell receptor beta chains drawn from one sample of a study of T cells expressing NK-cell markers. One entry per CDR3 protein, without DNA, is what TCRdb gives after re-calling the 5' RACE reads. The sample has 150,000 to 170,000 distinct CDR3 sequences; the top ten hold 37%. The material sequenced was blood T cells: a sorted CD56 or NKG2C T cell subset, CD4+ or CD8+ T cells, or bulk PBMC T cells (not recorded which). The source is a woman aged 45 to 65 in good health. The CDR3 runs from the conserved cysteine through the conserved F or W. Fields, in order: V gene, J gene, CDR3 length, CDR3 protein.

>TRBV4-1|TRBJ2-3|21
CASSLLLGTDDGNELTDTQYF
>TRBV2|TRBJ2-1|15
CASRRPDSLGDEQFF
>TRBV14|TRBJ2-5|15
CASSQGYGREETQYF
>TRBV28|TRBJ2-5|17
CASTLTLGQGVQETQYF
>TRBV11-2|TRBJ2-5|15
CASSLDPTSQETQYF
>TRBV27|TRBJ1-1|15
CASSLLNAGNTEAFF
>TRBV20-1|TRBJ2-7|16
CSARDSASGLPYEQYF
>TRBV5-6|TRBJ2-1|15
CASSPGASLNNEQFF
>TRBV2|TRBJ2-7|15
CASSENSGRVGEQYF
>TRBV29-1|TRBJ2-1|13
CSGRTSGNNEQFF
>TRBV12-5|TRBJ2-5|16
CASGFIPGSLAETQYF
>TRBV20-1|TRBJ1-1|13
CSARRQGGTEAFF
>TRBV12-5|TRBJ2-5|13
CASEGVAPETQYF
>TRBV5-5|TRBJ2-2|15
CASSLLTLDTGELFF
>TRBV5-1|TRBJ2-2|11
CATRGVGELFF
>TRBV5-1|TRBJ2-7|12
CASSPDLDEQYF
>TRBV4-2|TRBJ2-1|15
CASSQVGTSGRVGFF
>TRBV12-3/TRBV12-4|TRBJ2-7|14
CASSLQQGPYEQYF
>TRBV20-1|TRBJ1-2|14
CSAHTLPGEHGYTF
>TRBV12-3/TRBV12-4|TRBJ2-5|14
CASSTGTGLETQYF
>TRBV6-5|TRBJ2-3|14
CASRPPTSTDTQYF
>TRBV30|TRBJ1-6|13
CAWSVSSRDPLHF
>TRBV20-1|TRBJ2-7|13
CSARTGFGYEQYF
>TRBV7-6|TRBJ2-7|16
CASSLGGGGREYEQYF
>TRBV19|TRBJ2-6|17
CARGRDRCFSGANVLTF
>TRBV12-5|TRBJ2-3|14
CASGLNTRTDTQYF
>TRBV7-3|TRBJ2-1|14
CASSSLAGLNEQFF
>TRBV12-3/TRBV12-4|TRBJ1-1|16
CASSLSRWGDGTEAFF
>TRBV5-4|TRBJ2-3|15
CASSSRGRSTDTQYF
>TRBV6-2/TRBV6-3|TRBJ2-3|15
CASSLGTSGTDTQYF
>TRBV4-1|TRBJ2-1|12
CASSQDAVEQFF
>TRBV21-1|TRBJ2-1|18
CASSKAPMVADSYNEQFF
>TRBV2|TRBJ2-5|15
CASEQGDRSQETQYF
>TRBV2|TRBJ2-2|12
CATIRGAGELFF
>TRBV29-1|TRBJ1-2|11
CSDGSRLGYTF
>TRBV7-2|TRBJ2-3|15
CASSLIAGAPDTQYF